The next 30 T cell receptor beta chains were all read from a single sample in a study of cytomegalovirus exposure and HLA in healthy donors. The PCR was carried out with 60 Vbeta primers and 13 Jbeta primers. Produced via immunoSEQ multiplex PCR; TCRdb's table is partial and in-frame only. The data show some 140,000 clones, 60% to 80% seen once. The specimen was PBMCs. Receptor source: a man aged 25-45 years in good health and CMV-seropositive.

This chain uses TRBV4-1 with TRBJ2-2, with a tentative D call TRBD2 (6 bases). V was trimmed by 3 bases and J by 5 bases, leaving 16 bases between them. In germline, CDR1 is MGHRA, CDR2 YSYEKL. This CDR3 has 16 residues. CDR3 amino acids: CASSQVRARGTGELFF. The CDR3 DNA sequence: TGCGCCAGCAGCCAGGTCCGGGCCCGGGGGACCGGGGAGCTGTTTTTT.

V usage is TRBV18 and J usage is TRBJ1-1; D is possibly TRBD1 (6 bases). Germline CDR1 and CDR2: KGHSH and LQKENI. Deletions cut 3 bases from V and 3 bases from J, with 11 bases between. CDR3 length equals 14 residues. The CDR3 spells CASSPGGPDTEAFF. CDR3 bases: TGTGCCAGCTCACCCGGGGGGCCGGACACTGAAGCTTTCTTT. Full variable domain (missing parts from reference TRBV18 and TRBJ1-1): NAGVMQNPRHLVRRRGQEARLRCSPMKGHSHVYWYRQLPEEGLKFMVYLQKENIIDESGMPKERFSAEFPKEGPSILRIQQVVRGDSAAYFCASSPGGPDTEAFFGQGTRLTVV.

J is TRBJ2-5 and V is TRBV21-1; the table's D call, TRBD2, has no DNA check behind it. TRBV21-1 constitutes a pseudogene. This CDR3 spans 16 amino acids. In DNA, the CDR3 is TGTGCCAGCAGCAAAAGGGATGGACTAGCGGAAGAGACCCAGTACTTC. It encodes CASSKRDGLAEETQYF.

In its sample, this clone was seen once. The rearrangement links TRBV28 to TRBJ2-7, with TRBD2 matching over 14 bases. This CDR3 spans 18 amino acids. Germline CDR1 reads MDHEN; CDR2 reads SYDVKM. The V gene end was trimmed by 5 bases and the J gene end by 0 bases; junction bases not matched to a gene: 9. The CDR3 sequence: CASSQPPGTSGSSYEQYF. The CDR3 coding sequence is TGTGCCAGCAGTCAACCGCCGGGGACTAGCGGGAGCTCCTACGAGCAGTACTTC.

The genes are TRBV27 and TRBJ1-5; D unresolved. This CDR3 has 13 amino acids. V was trimmed by 5 bases and J by 11 bases, leaving 16 bases between them. CDR1 MNHEY and CDR2 SMNVEV come from the germline V gene (reference sequence). CDR3 sequence: CASSLSRTVTQHF. The CDR3, as DNA: TGTGCCAGCAGTCTAAGTCGCACGGTGACCCAGCATTTT.

The V gene is TRBV18, the J gene TRBJ2-5; D may be TRBD2 (6 bases). Germline V CDR1 and CDR2: KGHSH, LQKENI. Trimming took 0 bases from V and 1 from J, leaving 15 bases between them. This CDR3 spans 17 amino acids. The chain's CDR3 is CASSPPNSLASQETQYF. The CDR3 nucleotides read TGTGCCAGCTCACCACCGAATAGTCTAGCGAGCCAAGAGACCCAGTACTTC.

The sample holds a few counts of this clone. The V call is TRBV28, the J call TRBJ1-2, with 9 positions matching TRBD1. CDR1 and CDR2 from the germline V gene are MDHEN and SYDVKM. The CDR3 is 14 residues long. V shed 11 bases, J shed 4 bases, and the junction held 11 bases outside the gene matches. As DNA, the CDR3 is TGTGCCCACGGGGGGGGACAGGGAAGCTATGGCTACACCTTC. It codes for CAHGGGQGSYGYTF.

This chain joins TRBV28 and TRBJ2-3; 9 positions agree with TRBD2. Trimming took 5 bases from V and 0 from J; bases not matched to a gene: 12. The length of the CDR3 is 18 residues. Germline CDR1 and CDR2: MDHEN and SYDVKM. The CDR3 is CASSPDDLGLASTDTQYF. The CDR3 DNA reads TGTGCCAGCAGTCCAGATGACCTGGGACTAGCAAGCACAGATACGCAGTATTTT.

V usage is TRBV27 and J usage is TRBJ2-6; D might be TRBD2 (5 bases). CDR3 size: 16 residues. CDR1 and CDR2 from the germline V gene are MNHEY and SMNVEV (reference sequence). Trimming took off 5 bases at V and 0 bases at J, with 11 bases between the two ends. CDR3 in amino acids: CASSPRDLSGANVLTF. The CDR3 DNA sequence: TGTGCCAGCAGTCCCCGGGATCTCTCTGGGGCCAACGTCCTGACTTTC.

With respect to this clone: One end of the junction fails to match germline, which may point to a read error. The chain combines TRBV6-6 with TRBJ2-2, with 8 bases fitting TRBD1. This CDR3 contains 13 residues. The germline V gene encodes CDR1 MNHNY and CDR2 SVGAGI (reference sequence). In DNA, the CDR3 is TGTACCAGCAGTTACAGGGGGTCCGGGGAGCTGTTTTTT. Protein: CTSSYRGSGELFF.

This chain uses TRBV6-1 with TRBJ1-5; 9 nucleotides align to TRBD1. The CDR3 consists of 18 residues. The germline gives CDR1 MNHNS, CDR2 SASEGT. Trimming at V came to 0 bases and at J to 0 bases, leaving 6 bases not matched to a gene. CDR3 residues: CASSEAGQGIYSNQPQHF. CDR3 sequence (DNA): TGTGCCAGCAGTGAAGCGGGACAGGGCATTTATAGCAATCAGCCCCAGCATTTT.

The chain has TRBV5-1 and TRBJ2-5, with 12 bases identical to TRBD2. Losses at the gene ends were 5 bases for V and 5 bases for J; bases not matched to a gene: 10. CDR3 length: 16 amino acids. Germline V gene data show CDR1 as SGHRS and CDR2 as YFSETQ. CDR3 bases: TGCGCCAGCAGTTCAACAGGACTAGCGGGATTTGAGACCCAGTACTTC. Protein product: CASSSTGLAGFETQYF.

The rearrangement joins TRBV28 to TRBJ1-1, with 9 positions matching TRBD1. The CDR3 is 16 amino acids. The germline V gene encodes CDR1 MDHEN and CDR2 SYDVKM. With 1 base clipped from V and 0 bases from J, the junction kept 3 bases outside the gene matches. For the CDR3, the DNA is TGTGCCAGCAGTTTATCGACAGGGGGGATGAACACTGAAGCTTTCTTT. Protein sequence: CASSLSTGGMNTEAFF.

Here the CDR3 DNA reads TGTGCCAGCACCCCGGGCGGGAGCTTCTCAGATACGCAGTATTTT. Its protein is CASTPGGSFSDTQYF. The J gene is TRBJ2-3, the V gene TRBV2; 7 nucleotides line up with TRBD2. The CDR3 contains 15 residues. The germline gives CDR1 SNHLY, CDR2 FYNNEI. V lost 7 bases to trimming and J lost 4 bases; unmatched junction nucleotides: 11.

The chain has TRBV6-1 and TRBJ2-1; a possible D gene is TRBD1 (5 bases). CDR3 size: 14 residues. The germline V gene encodes CDR1 MNHNS and CDR2 SASEGT. Trimming pared 7 bases from V and 8 bases from J, leaving 18 bases between. The DNA of the CDR3 is TGTGCCAGCAACGGAGACAGACTTTTGTATGAGCAGTTCTTC. Amino acids: CASNGDRLLYEQFF.

V gene TRBV25-1 combines with J gene TRBJ2-5; D may be TRBD2 (6 bases). Germline V lookup: CDR1 MGHDK, CDR2 SYGVNS. V shed 10 bases and J shed 5 bases, with 23 bases lying between them. This CDR3 spans 15 amino acids. The CDR3 here is CATRGARGRAETQYF. The CDR3 coding sequence is TGTGCCACCCGGGGAGCGCGGGGCAGGGCCGAGACCCAGTACTTC.

With respect to this clone: The sample holds other DNA sequences that translate to the same CDR3. V is TRBV5-1 and J is TRBJ2-7; 11 bases are shared with TRBD2. After removal of 3 bases from V and 0 bases from J, the junction contained 2 bases not matched to a gene. Germline-derived CDR1 and CDR2 are SGHRS and YFSETQ. The CDR3 has 15 residues. DNA for the CDR3: TGCGCCAGCAGCTCTGGGACTAGCGGCTCCTACGAGCAGTACTTC. Protein sequence: CASSSGTSGSYEQYF.

The CDR3 coding sequence is TGTGCCAGCAGCTTAGCTTTTTGGACTAGCGGGAGGCTTGGCAATGAGCAGTTCTTC. Amino acid sequence: CASSLAFWTSGRLGNEQFF. The chain has TRBV7-6 and TRBJ2-1; 14 nucleotides line up with TRBD2. This CDR3 spans 19 amino acids. Germline V CDR1 and CDR2: SGHVS, FNYEAQ. J lost 6 bases, V lost 0 bases, and 10 bases had no gene match.

The rearrangement links TRBV19 to TRBJ1-1; unclear D gene. The CDR3 sequence is 13 residues long. Germline assignment: CDR1 LNHDA and CDR2 SQIVND (reference sequence). V was cut by 6 bases and J by 3 bases, with 11 bases left in between. The CDR3 is CASSHPGDTEAFF. In nucleotides, the CDR3 is TGTGCCAGTAGCCATCCGGGAGACACTGAAGCTTTCTTT.

The chain has TRBV2 and TRBJ2-7; D possibly corresponds to TRBD2 (5 bases). Trimming pared 6 bases from V and 3 bases from J, leaving 18 bases between. Per the germline V gene, CDR1 is SNHLY and CDR2 is FYNNEI. CDR3 length: 15 residues. The CDR3 loop reads CASRPDENAGYEQYF. DNA for the CDR3: TGTGCCAGCAGACCCGACGAGAACGCGGGCTACGAGCAGTACTTC.

The rearrangement links TRBV5-4 to TRBJ2-6; D possibly corresponds to TRBD2 (6 bases). This CDR3 region has 16 residues. Germline V CDR1 and CDR2: SGHNT, YYREEE (reference sequence). V was pared by 0 bases and J by 0 bases, with 7 bases between. Here the CDR3 reads CASSLVGGSGANVLTF. The CDR3 bases are TGTGCCAGCAGCTTGGTCGGGGGCTCTGGGGCCAACGTCCTGACTTTC.

V is TRBV6-5 and J is TRBJ1-1, with 7 bases fitting TRBD1. V lost 4 bases and J lost 0; bases outside the gene matches: 5. This CDR3 contains 15 residues. Per the germline V gene, CDR1 is MNHEY and CDR2 is SVGAGI. The DNA for the CDR3 is TGTGCCAGCAGTTCATCAGGGGGACTGAACACTGAAGCTTTCTTT. It codes for CASSSSGGLNTEAFF.

This clone has a handful of counts. J is TRBJ1-1 and V is TRBV27; the D gene is possibly TRBD1 (5 bases). CDR3 size: 13 residues. Trimming stripped 6 bases from V and 3 bases from J, with 11 bases between. CDR1 MNHEY and CDR2 SMNVEV come from the germline V gene (reference sequence). Written as DNA, the CDR3 is TGTGCCAGCAGGTCTCAGGGCTACACTGAAGCTTTCTTT. Its translation: CASRSQGYTEAFF.

This rearrangement joins TRBV7-6 to TRBJ2-5; a weak D match, TRBD1 (5 bases). Per the germline V gene, CDR1 is SGHVS and CDR2 is FNYEAQ. Trimming removed 1 base from V and 3 bases from J, with 9 bases in between. This CDR3 spans 14 amino acids. CDR3 loop: CASSLDTGEETQYF. The CDR3 coding sequence is TGTGCCAGCAGCTTAGATACAGGCGAAGAGACCCAGTACTTC. The whole variable domain, remainder taken from reference TRBV7-6 and TRBJ2-5, is GAGVSQSPRYKVTKRGQDVALRCDPISGHVSLYWYRQALGQGPEFLTYFNYEAQQDKSGLPNDRFSAERPEGSISTLTIQRTEQRDSAMYRCASSLDTGEETQYFGPGTRLLVL.

The table lists this clone with a count of one. The V gene is TRBV6-5, the J gene TRBJ1-3; the D gene is possibly TRBD1 (6 bases). Looked up from germline, CDR1 is MNHEY and CDR2 is SVGAGI. The CDR3 sequence is 15 residues long. Trimming removed 4 bases from V and 0 bases from J, with 10 bases in between. The CDR3 loop reads CASSSTGISGNTIYF. The CDR3 DNA is TGTGCCAGCAGTTCCACAGGGATCTCTGGAAACACCATATATTTT.

DNA of the CDR3: TGTGCCAGCAGCCTTCAGGGGGCCCCTAATGAAAAACTGTTTTTT. The encoded protein is CASSLQGAPNEKLFF. The chain has TRBV9 and TRBJ1-4; TRBD1 matches at 8 bases. With V trimmed by 4 bases and J by 3 bases, 5 bases remained unmatched. This CDR3 is 15 amino acids long. Per germline, CDR1 SGDLS and CDR2 YYNGEE.

V is TRBV6-1 and J is TRBJ1-2; tentatively, D is TRBD1 (6 bases). CDR1 is MNHNS and CDR2 is SASEGT in the germline V gene. The CDR3 extends over 16 amino acids. Trimming pared 3 bases from V and 1 base from J, leaving 15 bases between. The CDR3: CASSDQGHKLNYGYTF. The CDR3 nucleotides are TGTGCCAGCAGTGATCAGGGGCACAAACTTAACTATGGCTACACCTTC.

This rearrangement joins TRBV7-9 to TRBJ2-6; 9 bases match TRBD2. The CDR3 length is 17 residues. V lost 8 bases to trimming and J lost 1 base; unmatched junction nucleotides: 9. Germline V gene data show CDR1 as SEHNR and CDR2 as FQNEAQ (reference sequence). CDR3 sequence (DNA): TGTGCCAGCTCTGCCGGCGGGAGGGCTTCTGGGGCCAACGTCCTGACTTTC. Its protein is CASSAGGRASGANVLTF.

The chain recombines TRBV28 with TRBJ1-2; TRBD1 agrees at 8 bases. CDR1 and CDR2 from the germline V gene are MDHEN and SYDVKM. The CDR3 sequence is 14 residues long. J gave up 5 bases and V 6 bases, and 8 bases lay outside the gene matches. The CDR3, as DNA: TGTGCCAGCAGCCCCGGGACAGGTGAATATGGCTACACCTTC. This codes for CASSPGTGEYGYTF.

The rearrangement joins TRBV6-1 to TRBJ2-3, with D possibly TRBD2 on 6 matching bases. Per the germline V gene, CDR1 is MNHNS and CDR2 is SASEGT. Trimming cost V 7 bases and J 3 bases, with 14 bases left between them. The CDR3 runs 14 residues. The CDR3 sequence: CASTRTGETDTQYF. DNA for the CDR3: TGTGCCAGCACCAGGACGGGGGAGACAGATACGCAGTATTTT.